The 26 T cell receptor beta chains listed next were all sequenced from one sample in a study of cytomegalovirus exposure and HLA in healthy donors. The PCR contained 60 Vbeta and 13 Jbeta primers. Using immunoSEQ multiplex PCR, the repertoire was profiled, and TCRdb retains in-frame clones only, with some absent. The sample contains about 110,000 clones, around 78% of which appear only once. Material for sequencing was PBMCs. All receptors come from a man in his thirties or forties in good health and CMV-seronegative.

The V and J genes are TRBV4-1 and TRBJ2-7; maybe TRBD2 (6 bases). The CDR3 runs to 14 residues. The germline gives CDR1 MGHRA, CDR2 YSYEKL. V lost 6 bases and J lost 3, with 15 bases in between. Here the CDR3 reads CASSPAGGIYEQYF. CDR3 bases: TGCGCCAGCAGTCCTGCTGGCGGGATCTACGAGCAGTACTTC.

The chain couples TRBV11-2 to TRBJ2-7; no firm D call. CDR1 SGHAT and CDR2 FQNNGV come from the germline V gene. V was pared by 6 bases and J by 2 bases, with 11 bases between. There are 13 residues in the CDR3. The CDR3: CASSPDTAYEQYF. As DNA, the CDR3 is TGTGCCAGCAGTCCTGACACAGCCTACGAGCAGTACTTC. The variable domain in full, with the rest retrieved from reference TRBV11-2 and TRBJ2-7, is EAGVAQSPRYKIIEKRQSVAFWCNPISGHATLYWYQQILGQGPKLLIQFQNNGVVDDSQLPKDRFSAERLKGVDSTLKIQPAKLEDSAVYLCASSPDTAYEQYFGPGTRLTVT.

This clone was detected once. The chain couples TRBV28 to TRBJ2-3; 8 bases are a match to TRBD2. CDR3 size: 13 residues. Trimming at V came to 6 bases and at J to 6 bases, leaving 5 bases not matched to a gene. Germline CDR1 and CDR2: MDHEN and SYDVKM. This CDR3 is CASSGRALDTQYF. DNA of the CDR3: TGTGCCAGCAGCGGGAGGGCGCTCGATACGCAGTATTTT.

This clone appeared a few times. The chain couples TRBV19 to TRBJ2-7; the D gene is possibly TRBD1 (6 bases). CDR1 is LNHDA, CDR2 SQIVND, per germline (reference sequence). V gave up 5 bases and J gave up 2 bases, with 13 bases separating them. The CDR3 spans 14 residues. CDR3 nucleotides: TGTGCCAGTAGTGGTCCCAGGGGACCCTACGAGCAGTACTTC. Translated, it gives CASSGPRGPYEQYF.

This clone was counted a few times. The rearrangement joins TRBV18 to TRBJ1-3; D unclear. Germline CDR1 reads KGHSH; CDR2 reads LQKENI. V lost 3 bases and J 0 bases, leaving 12 bases between the germline ends. This CDR3 is built from 16 residues. The CDR3 DNA sequence: TGTGCCAGCTCACCTGCCATGGCCCCCTCTGGAAACACCATATATTTT. Translated, it gives CASSPAMAPSGNTIYF.

The gene calls are TRBV23-1 and TRBJ2-6; D gene uncertain. TRBV23-1 is treated as an ORF (open reading frame) with a function not yet certain. The CDR3 runs to 16 residues. Trimming left V 4 bases short and J 0 bases short, with 10 bases between. The DNA for the CDR3 is TGCGCCAGCAGTCCTTTTGTATTCTCTGGGGCCAACGTCCTGACTTTC. Its protein is CASSPFVFSGANVLTF.

This clone showed up just a few times. CDR3 nucleotide sequence: TGTGCCAGCAGCTGGAAGACTAGCGGGCTCCAAGAGACCCAGTACTTC. Its translation is CASSWKTSGLQETQYF. The chain employs TRBV5-4 and TRBJ2-5; TRBD2 aligns across 10 bases. This CDR3 spans 16 amino acids. V shed 3 bases and J 1 base; nucleotides not matched to a gene: 6. The germline V gene encodes CDR1 SGHNT and CDR2 YYREEE (reference sequence).

This clone was recorded at least ten times. V gene TRBV7-8 combines with J gene TRBJ2-3, with 9 bases that match TRBD2. The germline V gene has CDR1 SGHVS and CDR2 FQNEAQ. The CDR3 spans 16 residues. Trimming at V came to 3 bases and at J to 1 base, leaving 5 bases not matched to a gene. The CDR3, as DNA: TGTGCCAGCAGCTTGTTAGCGGGGGCCCGCACAGATACGCAGTATTTT. Protein: CASSLLAGARTDTQYF.

The chain links TRBV19 to TRBJ1-1; D remains unclear. Trimming took 3 bases from V and 5 from J, leaving 10 bases between them. The germline V gene encodes CDR1 LNHDA and CDR2 SQIVND (reference sequence). This CDR3 contains 13 residues. The CDR3 is CASSMLGRTEAFF. As DNA, the CDR3 is TGTGCCAGTAGTATGTTGGGGAGGACTGAAGCTTTCTTT. The complete variable domain, with remaining parts taken from reference TRBV19 and TRBJ1-1, reads DGGITQSPKYLFRKEGQNVTLSCEQNLNHDAMYWYRQDPGQGLRLIYYSQIVNDFQKGDIAEGYSVSREKKESFPLTVTSAQKNPTAFYLCASSMLGRTEAFFGQGTRLTVV.

The chain carries TRBV20-1 and TRBJ2-5; maybe TRBD2 (6 bases). This CDR3 has 10 amino acids. CDR1 DFQATT and CDR2 SNEGSKA come from the germline V gene (reference sequence). The V and J ends lost 3 bases and 13 bases respectively, with 12 bases between them. In nucleotides, the CDR3 is TGCAGTGCTAGGAGCGGAGGGGTGTACTTC. The encoded protein is CSARSGGVYF.

This chain uses TRBV30 with TRBJ1-6; possible D gene TRBD1, 5 bases. This CDR3 has 14 residues. CDR1 and CDR2 from the germline V gene are GTSNPN and SVGIG (reference sequence). The V end was cut by 0 bases, the J end by 5 bases, with 8 bases between. The DNA of the CDR3 is TGTGCCTGGAGTGTACAGGTTGATAATTCACCCCTCCACTTT. Protein sequence: CAWSVQVDNSPLHF. Full variable domain (missing parts from reference TRBV30 and TRBJ1-6): SQTIHQWPATLVQPVGSPLSLECTVEGTSNPNLYWYRQAAGRGLQLLFYSVGIGQISSEVPQNLSASRPQDRQFILSSKKLLLSDSGFYLCAWSVQVDNSPLHFGNGTRLTVT.

The rearrangement links TRBV2 to TRBJ1-2, with TRBD1 matching 9 bases. J was trimmed by 2 bases and V by 4 bases; bases with no gene match: 11. Germline CDR1 and CDR2: SNHLY and FYNNEI. The CDR3 spans 17 residues. The CDR3 reads CASSAWTGDYLNYGYTF. The CDR3 DNA follows: TGTGCCAGCAGTGCCTGGACAGGGGACTACCTGAACTATGGCTACACCTTC.

V gene TRBV29-1 combines with J gene TRBJ2-1, with a possible D match to TRBD2 (5 bases). The germline CDR1 and CDR2 sequences are SQVTM and ANQGSEA. V was clipped by 4 bases and J by 10 bases, with 8 bases between them. The CDR3 spans 10 residues. CDR3 sequence reads: CSVAGSEQFF. CDR3 sequence (DNA): TGCAGCGTTGCGGGGTCAGAGCAGTTCTTC.

This chain uses TRBV5-8 with TRBJ2-7; no firm D call. The germline V gene has CDR1 SGHTS and CDR2 YDEGEE. Deletions cut 3 bases from V and 3 bases from J, with 4 bases between. This CDR3 region has 11 residues. The CDR3 DNA is TGTGCCAGCAGCTATCTCTACGAGCAGTACTTC. This encodes CASSYLYEQYF.

This clone was observed a few times. The V and J genes are TRBV25-1 and TRBJ1-4; D ambiguous. V was trimmed by 8 bases and J by 6 bases, leaving 13 bases between them. The CDR3 loop spans 13 amino acids. Germline V gene lookup returns CDR1 MGHDK and CDR2 SYGVNS. The CDR3 DNA follows: TGTGCCAGCTCGGAATGGGGAGATGAAAAACTGTTTTTT. Its translation: CASSEWGDEKLFF.

The chain links TRBV7-9 to TRBJ2-6; unclear D gene. Between the trimmed V and J ends, which lost 5 bases and 0 bases, there was a span of 8 bases. The CDR3 runs 15 residues. From germline, CDR1 is SEHNR and CDR2 FQNEAQ (reference sequence). The CDR3 nucleotides read TGTGCCAGCAGCGCCAGCGTCTCTGGGGCCAACGTCCTGACTTTC. It is translated as CASSASVSGANVLTF.

This clone was counted once. The genes are TRBV27 and TRBJ2-6; the D gene is possibly TRBD1 (6 bases). The CDR3 has 16 residues. CDR1 is MNHEY and CDR2 is SMNVEV in the germline V gene (reference sequence). V dropped 3 bases and J dropped 0 bases, with 9 bases sitting between them. The CDR3 DNA reads TGTGCCAGCAGTTTCGTACAGGGCTCTGGGGCCAACGTCCTGACTTTC. It specifies CASSFVQGSGANVLTF.

The gene calls are TRBV4-1 and TRBJ2-5, with TRBD2 matching 9 bases. With V trimmed by 1 base and J by 5 bases, 8 bases remained unmatched. Germline V lookup: CDR1 MGHRA, CDR2 YSYEKL. The CDR3 length is 16 residues. DNA of the CDR3: TGCGCCAGCAGCCAAGCTAGCGGGATGGTGATGGAGACCCAGTACTTC. Amino acid sequence: CASSQASGMVMETQYF.

This chain connects TRBV5-5 to TRBJ2-3; 12 bases map to TRBD2. V dropped 1 base and J dropped 6; count of bases not matched to a gene: 6. The CDR3 spans 16 residues. The germline V gene has CDR1 SGHKS and CDR2 YYEKEE (reference sequence). Written as DNA, the CDR3 is TGTGCCAGCAGCTTGTCTTCTAGCGGGGGGGCCGATACGCAGTATTTT. Translated: CASSLSSSGGADTQYF.

The J gene is TRBJ1-1, the V gene TRBV7-9; the D is unclear. This CDR3 contains 15 residues. Trimming removed 5 bases from V and 3 bases from J, with 16 bases in between. The V gene's germline CDR1 is SEHNR and CDR2 FQNEAQ (reference sequence). Here the CDR3 reads CASSPSSGTYTEAFF. CDR3 coding DNA: TGTGCCAGCAGCCCCAGCTCAGGCACCTACACTGAAGCTTTCTTT.

The chain has TRBV5-4 and TRBJ2-3; 8 positions agree with TRBD2. Germline CDR1 and CDR2: SGHNT and YYREEE (reference sequence). This CDR3 contains 12 residues. V lost 4 bases, J lost 7 bases, and 2 bases stayed unmatched. The CDR3 bases are TGTGCCAGCAGCACGGGAGGGAATACGCAGTATTTT. This translates into CASSTGGNTQYF.

V gene TRBV6-6 combines with J gene TRBJ2-2; TRBD1 might be the D (5 bases). Looked up from germline, CDR1 is MNHNY and CDR2 is SVGAGI (reference sequence). The CDR3 has 16 amino acids. The germline V and J ends were trimmed by 4 bases and 3 bases, with 15 bases remaining between them. CDR3 coding DNA: TGTGCCAGCAGTTCGCAGGGTAGGGGTGACACCGGGGAGCTGTTTTTT. Protein: CASSSQGRGDTGELFF.

The chain has TRBV10-3 and TRBJ2-2; D call uncertain. Trimming removed 2 bases from V and 3 bases from J, with 7 bases in between. This CDR3 is 14 amino acids long. Germline V gives CDR1 ENHRY, CDR2 SYGVKD. The CDR3: CAISEMADTGELFF. In DNA form, the CDR3 reads TGTGCCATCAGTGAGATGGCCGACACCGGGGAGCTGTTTTTT.

The rearrangement uses TRBV5-4 and TRBJ2-7; 10 nucleotides match TRBD1. Per the germline V gene, CDR1 is SGHNT and CDR2 is YYREEE (reference sequence). The CDR3 contains 14 residues. J lost 7 bases, V lost 3 bases, and 7 bases had no gene match. The DNA of the CDR3 is TGTGCCAGCAGCTACGGGACAGGGGACCTGGAGCAGTACTTC. Protein: CASSYGTGDLEQYF.

The gene calls are TRBV19 and TRBJ2-4, with unresolved D. Trimming took 6 bases from V and 2 from J, leaving 14 bases between them. CDR3 size: 15 residues. CDR1 is LNHDA and CDR2 is SQIVND in the germline V gene (reference sequence). This chain's CDR3 is CASSPGSQTKNIQYF. The CDR3 nucleotides are TGTGCCAGTAGCCCCGGGTCGCAGACCAAAAACATTCAGTACTTC.

This clone has only a few counts. In DNA, the CDR3 is TGTGCCAGCAGTCAGGCAGACAGTTCTTATCAGCCCCAGCATTTT. Translated: CASSQADSSYQPQHF. The chain links TRBV7-9 to TRBJ1-5; D might be TRBD1 (5 bases). The CDR3 has 15 residues. V lost 6 bases and J lost 5, with 17 bases in between. From germline, CDR1 is SEHNR and CDR2 FQNEAQ (reference sequence).